This T cell receptor beta chain originates from a study of blood T cell repertoires in COVID-19. In the study overall: The origin of the acute and convalescent COVID-19 samples was the United States, Italy and Spain.

Germline values: CDR1 SGHRS, CDR2 YFSETQ. The CDR3 loop spans 16 amino acids. V was cut by 0 bases and J by 2 bases, with 13 bases left in between. Data came from immunoSEQ multiplex PCR; TCRdb stores just in-frame clones and leaves some out. The sample yields roughly 250,000 clones, 65% to 80% seen once. The receptor's source is a woman aged 40-49 years with active or convalescent COVID-19. This chain uses TRBV5-1 with TRBJ2-3; possible D gene TRBD2, 7 bases. The sample comprised peripheral blood. The CDR3 coding sequence is TGCGCCAGCAGCTTGGAGGGGGGGCTCATCACAGATACGCAGTATTTT. The encoded protein is CASSLEGGLITDTQYF.